These 2 T cell receptor beta chains share one sample of origin, sequenced in a study of blood T cell repertoires in COVID-19 (dated by TCRdb to 2018 to 2021). Library preparation was by the immunoSEQ multiplex PCR assay. The table was pulled from immuneACCESS by TCRdb, which kept in-frame rearrangements only. Such tables lose some clones; where checked, under half of the loss comes from unresolved V genes, and the rest has no known cause. In this sample the table shows approximately 270,000 clones, approximately 83% of which occur a single time. Approximately 11% of the sample goes to the ten largest clones. Specimen: peripheral blood. These receptors were collected from a woman aged 70-85 years with acute or convalescent COVID-19.

The table lists this clone with a few counts. CDR3 amino acids: CASRRSAFSNQPQHF. The CDR3 DNA reads TGTGCCAGCAGAAGAAGCGCGTTTAGCAATCAGCCCCAGCATTTT. The chain is built from TRBV7-2 and TRBJ1-5; unclear D gene. The V gene lost 6 bases and the J gene lost 0 bases, with 12 bases spanning the gap. The CDR3 loop spans 15 amino acids. CDR1 SGHTA and CDR2 FQGNSA come from the germline V gene.

The CDR3 protein is CASSPSTGYGYTF. In nucleotides, the CDR3 is TGTGCCAGCAGCCCCTCGACAGGCTATGGCTACACCTTC. J is TRBJ1-2 and V is TRBV7-9, with a weak D call TRBD1 (6 bases). The CDR3 covers 13 residues. From germline, CDR1 is SEHNR and CDR2 FQNEAQ (reference sequence). Trimming stripped 5 bases from V and 4 bases from J, with 11 bases between.